This T cell receptor (beta chain) was sequenced for a study of CD8 T cells in Susac syndrome. The RNA input was 0.5 to 1 ug, and it was reverse transcribed with random hexamers. TCRdb redid the calling of the immunoSEQ multiplex PCR reads with MiXCR, one entry per CDR3 protein. Counted here are approximately 300,000 distinct CDR3 sequences, 70% to 90% occurring once; the ten biggest clones make up 0.18%. Germline CDR1 reads MNHEY; CDR2 reads SVGAGI. V was cut by 6 bases and J by 8 bases, with 17 bases left in between. The CDR3 runs to 14 residues. V gene TRBV6-5 combines with J gene TRBJ2-1; a weak D match, TRBD1 (6 bases). The source of this sequence is a human donor with multiple sclerosis. The sequenced material came from CD8+ T cells from PBMCs. CDR3 DNA sequence: TGTGCCAGCAGCGAAGACAGGCTCGGCTATGAGCAGTTCTTC. This encodes CASSEDRLGYEQFF.